This TCR beta chain appears in the sequencing data of a study of T cell clonality in common variable immunodeficiency. Whole-study results and caveats: Repertoire-complication correlations in CVID were limited by patient heterogeneity.

Blood samples were heparinized, about 5 to 9 ml per donor. The V and J ends lost 0 bases and 7 bases, in that order; junction bases with no gene match: 5. The CDR3 is made up of 15 amino acids. The germline CDR1 and CDR2 sequences are SGHAT and FQDESV (reference sequence). On this clone itself: Its antigen is unknown. With the read ending 3 residues before the CDR3 end, the germline J gene is used to fill in that end.

Libraries were prepared by immunoSEQ multiplex PCR; TCRdb keeps only in-frame clonotypes and omits some of them. Recorded here are some 60,000 clones, with no singletons, and the ten leading clones hold over 1.5%. This receptor was identified in a person aged 18 to 75 in good health. The J gene is TRBJ1-2, the V gene TRBV11-1; TRBD1 matches 10 bases. The sequencing input was peripheral blood mononuclear cells. The CDR3 DNA, read in part, is TGTGCCAGCAGCTTAGCGGGGACAGGGGATGCTGGC. Encoded protein: CASSLAGTGDAG. From start to end, the CDR3 is CASSLAGTGDAGYTF.